This T cell receptor (beta chain) was captured in a study of blood T cell repertoires in COVID-19. Overall study: Whether acute or convalescent, the COVID-19 samples came from the United States, Italy and Spain. T cells, B-cell-depleted T cells, or PBMCs provided the cDNA or gDNA that served as material.

In the authors' methods: Amplified reference gene primers provided the basis for estimating nucleated cell counts. Data came from immunoSEQ multiplex PCR; TCRdb stores just in-frame clones and leaves some out. The V and J calls and the clone size are those of that table, but D and trimming were determined from the DNA. The sample shows roughly 120,000 clones, 70% to 90% of them seen only once. As regards this clone: At one boundary the junction diverges from the germline segment, which might be a read error.

CDR3 length: 13 residues. The germline V gene encodes CDR1 KGHSH and CDR2 LQKENI. The chain uses TRBV18 and TRBJ2-7; 7 bases fit TRBD1. The sample consisted of peripheral blood. The receptor was derived from a man aged 40-49 years with acute or convalescent COVID-19. The CDR3 reads CASSPGQSSEQYF. The CDR3 DNA is TGTGCCAGCTCACCGGGACAGTCCTCCGAGCAGTACTTC.